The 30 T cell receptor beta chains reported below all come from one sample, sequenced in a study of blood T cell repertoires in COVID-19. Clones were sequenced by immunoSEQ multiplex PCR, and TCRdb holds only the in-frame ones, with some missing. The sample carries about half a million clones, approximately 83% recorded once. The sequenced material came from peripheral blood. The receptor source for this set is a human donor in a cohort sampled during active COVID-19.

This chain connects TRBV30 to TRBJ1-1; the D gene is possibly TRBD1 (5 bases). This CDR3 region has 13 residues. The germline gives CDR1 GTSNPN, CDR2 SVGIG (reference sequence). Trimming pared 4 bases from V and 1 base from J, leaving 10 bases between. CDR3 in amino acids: CAWNVQGNTEAFF. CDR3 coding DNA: TGTGCCTGGAATGTTCAGGGGAACACTGAAGCTTTCTTT.

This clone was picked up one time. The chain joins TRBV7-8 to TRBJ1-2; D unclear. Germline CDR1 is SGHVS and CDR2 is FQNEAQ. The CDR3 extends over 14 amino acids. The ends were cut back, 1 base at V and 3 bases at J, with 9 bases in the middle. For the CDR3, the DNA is TGTGCCAGCAGCTTAGAATGGCGGGACTATGGCTACACCTTC. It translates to CASSLEWRDYGYTF.

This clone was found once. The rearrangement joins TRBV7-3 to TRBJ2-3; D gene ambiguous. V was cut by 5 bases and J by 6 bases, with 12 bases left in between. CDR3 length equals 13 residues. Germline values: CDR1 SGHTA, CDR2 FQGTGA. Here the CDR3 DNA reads TGTGCCAGCAGCAACGACGCGCGGGATACGCAGTATTTT. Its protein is CASSNDARDTQYF.

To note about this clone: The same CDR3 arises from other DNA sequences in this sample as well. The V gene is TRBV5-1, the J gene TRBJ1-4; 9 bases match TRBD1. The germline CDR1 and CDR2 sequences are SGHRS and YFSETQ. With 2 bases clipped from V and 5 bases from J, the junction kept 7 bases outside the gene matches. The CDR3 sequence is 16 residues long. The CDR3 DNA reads TGCGCCAGCAGCTTAGTTGGGGGACAGGGAAATGAAAAACTGTTTTTT. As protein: CASSLVGGQGNEKLFF. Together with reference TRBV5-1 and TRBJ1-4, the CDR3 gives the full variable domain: KAGVTQTPRYLIKTRGQQVTLSCSPISGHRSVSWYQQTPGQGLQFLFEYFSETQRNKGNFPGRFSGRQFSNSRSEMNVSTLELGDSALYLCASSLVGGQGNEKLFFGSGTQLSVL.

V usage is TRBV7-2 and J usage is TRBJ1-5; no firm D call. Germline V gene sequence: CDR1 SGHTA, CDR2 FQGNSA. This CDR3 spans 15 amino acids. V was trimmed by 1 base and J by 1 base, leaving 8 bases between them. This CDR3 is CASSLVSGSNQPQHF. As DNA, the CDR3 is TGTGCCAGCAGCTTAGTCTCGGGAAGCAATCAGCCCCAGCATTTT. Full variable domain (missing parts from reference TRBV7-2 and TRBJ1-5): GAGVSQSPSNKVTEKGKDVELRCDPISGHTALYWYRQSLGQGLEFLIYFQGNSAPDKSGLPSDRFSAERTGGSVSTLTIQRTQQEDSAVYLCASSLVSGSNQPQHFGDGTRLSIL.

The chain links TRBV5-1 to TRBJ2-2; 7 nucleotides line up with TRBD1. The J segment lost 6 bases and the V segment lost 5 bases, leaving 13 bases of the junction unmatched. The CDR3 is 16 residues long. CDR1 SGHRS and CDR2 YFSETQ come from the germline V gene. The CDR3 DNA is TGCGCCAGCAGGTATGGACGGGACAGAATCCCCGGGGAGCTGTTTTTT. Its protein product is CASRYGRDRIPGELFF.

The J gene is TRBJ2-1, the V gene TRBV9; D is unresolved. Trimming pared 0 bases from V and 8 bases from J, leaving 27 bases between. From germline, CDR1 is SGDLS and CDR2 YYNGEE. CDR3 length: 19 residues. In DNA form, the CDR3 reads TGTGCCAGCAGCGTAGCTACTCCTCAAACCGGCGGTAGAAAGGATGAGCAGTTCTTC. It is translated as CASSVATPQTGGRKDEQFF.

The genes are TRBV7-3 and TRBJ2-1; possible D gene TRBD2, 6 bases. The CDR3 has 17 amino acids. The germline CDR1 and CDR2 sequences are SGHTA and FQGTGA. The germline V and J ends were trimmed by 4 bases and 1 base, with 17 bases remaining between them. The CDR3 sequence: CASSSIGGFNSYNEQFF. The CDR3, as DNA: TGTGCCAGCAGCTCGATCGGGGGATTTAATTCCTACAATGAGCAGTTCTTC.

The CDR3 DNA reads as TGTGCCAGCAGATTGGGGGACAGGTTCTCTGGAAACACCATATATTTT. This gives the protein CASRLGDRFSGNTIYF. This chain joins TRBV28 and TRBJ1-3; 8 nucleotides line up with TRBD1. Germline lookup yields CDR1 MDHEN and CDR2 SYDVKM. The CDR3 covers 16 residues. With 6 bases clipped from V and 0 bases from J, the junction kept 7 bases outside the gene matches.

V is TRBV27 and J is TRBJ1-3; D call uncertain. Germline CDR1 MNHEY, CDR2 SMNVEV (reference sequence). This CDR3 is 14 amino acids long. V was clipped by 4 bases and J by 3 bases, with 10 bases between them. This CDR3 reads CASSSTVVGNTIYF. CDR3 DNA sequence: TGTGCCAGCAGTTCCACAGTGGTTGGAAACACCATATATTTT.

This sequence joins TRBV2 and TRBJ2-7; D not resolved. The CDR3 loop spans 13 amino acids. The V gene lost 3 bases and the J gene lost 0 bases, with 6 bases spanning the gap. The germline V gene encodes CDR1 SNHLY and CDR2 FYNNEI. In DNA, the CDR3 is TGTGCCAGCAGTGACGACAACTCCTACGAGCAGTACTTC. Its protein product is CASSDDNSYEQYF. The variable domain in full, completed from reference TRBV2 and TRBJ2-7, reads EPEVTQTPSHQVTQMGQEVILRCVPISNHLYFYWYRQILGQKVEFLVSFYNNEISEKSEIFDDQFSVERPDGSNFTLKIRSTKLEDSAMYFCASSDDNSYEQYFGPGTRLTVT.

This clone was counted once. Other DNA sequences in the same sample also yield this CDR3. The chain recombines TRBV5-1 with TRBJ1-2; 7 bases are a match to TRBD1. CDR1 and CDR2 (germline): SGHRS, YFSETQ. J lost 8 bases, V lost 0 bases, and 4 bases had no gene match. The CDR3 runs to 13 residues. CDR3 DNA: TGCGCCAGCAGCTTGGGACAGGGTGGGGGCTACACCTTC. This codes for CASSLGQGGGYTF.

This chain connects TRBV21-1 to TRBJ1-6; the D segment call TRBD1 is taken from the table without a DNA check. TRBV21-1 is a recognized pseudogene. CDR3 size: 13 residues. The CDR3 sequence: CASSKTGNSPLHF. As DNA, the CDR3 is TGTGCCAGCAGCAAAACAGGGAATTCACCCCTCCACTTT.

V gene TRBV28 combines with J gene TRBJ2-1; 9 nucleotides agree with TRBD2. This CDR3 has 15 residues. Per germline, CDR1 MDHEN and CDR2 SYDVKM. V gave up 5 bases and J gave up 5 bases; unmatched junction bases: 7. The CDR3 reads CASSQTSGWNNEQFF. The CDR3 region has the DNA TGTGCCAGCAGTCAAACTAGCGGGTGGAACAATGAGCAGTTCTTC. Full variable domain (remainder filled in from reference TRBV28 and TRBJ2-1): DVKVTQSSRYLVKRTGEKVFLECVQDMDHENMFWYRQDPGLGLRLIYFSYDVKMKEKGDIPEGYSVSREKKERFSLILESASTNQTSMYLCASSQTSGWNNEQFFGPGTRLTVL.

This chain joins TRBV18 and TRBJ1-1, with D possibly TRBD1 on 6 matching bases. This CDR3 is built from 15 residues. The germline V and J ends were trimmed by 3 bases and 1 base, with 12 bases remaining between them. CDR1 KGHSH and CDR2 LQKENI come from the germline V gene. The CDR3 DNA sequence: TGTGCCAGCTCACCGGAAACAGGGTCGAACACTGAAGCTTTCTTT. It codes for CASSPETGSNTEAFF.

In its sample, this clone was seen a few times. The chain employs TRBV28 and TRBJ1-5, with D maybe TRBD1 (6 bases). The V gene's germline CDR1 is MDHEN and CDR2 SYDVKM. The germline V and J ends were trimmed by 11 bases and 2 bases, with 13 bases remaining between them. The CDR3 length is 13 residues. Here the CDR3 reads CACLGAGNQPQHF. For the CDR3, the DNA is TGTGCCTGTCTGGGGGCTGGCAATCAGCCCCAGCATTTT.

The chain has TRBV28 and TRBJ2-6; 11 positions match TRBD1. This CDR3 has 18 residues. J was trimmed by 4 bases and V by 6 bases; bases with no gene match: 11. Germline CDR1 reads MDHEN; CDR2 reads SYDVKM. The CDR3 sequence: CASRVTGTGGSGANVLTF. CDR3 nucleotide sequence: TGTGCCAGCAGGGTAACCGGGACAGGGGGTTCCGGGGCCAACGTCCTGACTTTC.

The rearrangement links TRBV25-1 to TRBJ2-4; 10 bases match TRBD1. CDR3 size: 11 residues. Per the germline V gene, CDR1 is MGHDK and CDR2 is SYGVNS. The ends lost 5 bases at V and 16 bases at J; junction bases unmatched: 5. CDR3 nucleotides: TGTGCCAGCAGTACGACAGGGGGCGTCTACTTC. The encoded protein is CASSTTGGVYF. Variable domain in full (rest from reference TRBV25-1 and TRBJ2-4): EADIYQTPRYLVIGTGKKITLECSQTMGHDKMYWYQQDPGMELHLIHYSYGVNSTEKGDLSSESTVSRIRTEHFPLTLESARPSHTSQYLCASSTTGGVYFGAGTRLSVL.

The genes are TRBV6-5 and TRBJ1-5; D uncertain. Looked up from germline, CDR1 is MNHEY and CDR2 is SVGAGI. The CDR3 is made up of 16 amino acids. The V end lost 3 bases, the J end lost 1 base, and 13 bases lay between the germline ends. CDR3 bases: TGTGCCAGCAGTTATACCGGGATAGGGAGCAATCAGCCCCAGCATTTT. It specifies CASSYTGIGSNQPQHF.

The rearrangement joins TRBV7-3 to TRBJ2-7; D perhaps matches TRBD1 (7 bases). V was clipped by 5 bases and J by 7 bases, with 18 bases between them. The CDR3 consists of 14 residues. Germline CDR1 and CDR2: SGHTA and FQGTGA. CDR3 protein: CASSLSSRGDEQYF. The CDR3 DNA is TGTGCCAGCAGCCTCTCCTCCAGGGGGGATGAGCAGTACTTC.

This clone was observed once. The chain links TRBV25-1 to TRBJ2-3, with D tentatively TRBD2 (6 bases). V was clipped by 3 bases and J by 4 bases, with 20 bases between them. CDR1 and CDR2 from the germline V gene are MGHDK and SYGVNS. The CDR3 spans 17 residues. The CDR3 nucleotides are TGTGCCAGCAGTGACCGTAAACTAGCAGGAGGAGCAGATACGCAGTATTTT. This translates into CASSDRKLAGGADTQYF.

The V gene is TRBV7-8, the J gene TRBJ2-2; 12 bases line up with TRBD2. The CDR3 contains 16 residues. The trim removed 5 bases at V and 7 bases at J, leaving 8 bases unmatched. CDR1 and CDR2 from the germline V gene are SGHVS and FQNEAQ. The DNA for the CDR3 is TGTGCCAGCAGCGAAGGGACTAGCGGGTACCACGGGGAGCTGTTTTTT. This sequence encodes CASSEGTSGYHGELFF. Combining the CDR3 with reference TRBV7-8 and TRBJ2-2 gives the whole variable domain GAGVSQSPRYKVAKRGQDVALRCDPISGHVSLFWYQQALGQGPEFLTYFQNEAQLDKSGLPSDRFFAERPEGSVSTLKIQRTQQEDSAVYLCASSEGTSGYHGELFFGEGSRLTVL.

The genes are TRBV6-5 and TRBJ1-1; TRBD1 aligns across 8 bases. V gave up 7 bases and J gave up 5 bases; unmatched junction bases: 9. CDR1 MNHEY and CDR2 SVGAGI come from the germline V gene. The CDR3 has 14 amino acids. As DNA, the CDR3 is TGTGCCAGCACCGTTTTTCGACAGGGGACTGAAGCTTTCTTT. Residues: CASTVFRQGTEAFF.

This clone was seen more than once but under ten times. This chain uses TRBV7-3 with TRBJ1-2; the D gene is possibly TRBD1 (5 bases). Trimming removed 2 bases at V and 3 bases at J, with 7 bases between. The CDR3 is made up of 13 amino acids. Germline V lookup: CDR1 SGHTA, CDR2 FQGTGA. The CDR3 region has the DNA TGTGCCAGCAGCTTACCACAGGACTATGGCTACACCTTC. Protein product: CASSLPQDYGYTF.

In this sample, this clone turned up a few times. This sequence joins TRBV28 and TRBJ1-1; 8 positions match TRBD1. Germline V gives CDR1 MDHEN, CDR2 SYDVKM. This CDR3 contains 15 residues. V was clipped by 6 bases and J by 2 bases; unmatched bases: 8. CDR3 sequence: CASRLTGQGNTEAFF. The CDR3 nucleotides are TGTGCCAGCAGACTTACCGGACAGGGCAACACTGAAGCTTTCTTT.

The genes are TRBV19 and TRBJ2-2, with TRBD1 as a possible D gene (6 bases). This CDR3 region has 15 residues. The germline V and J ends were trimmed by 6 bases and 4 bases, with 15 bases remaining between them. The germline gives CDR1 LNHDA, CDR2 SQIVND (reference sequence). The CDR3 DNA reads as TGTGCCAGTAGGCAGGTAGGGGGTAGCACCGGGGAGCTGTTTTTT. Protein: CASRQVGGSTGELFF. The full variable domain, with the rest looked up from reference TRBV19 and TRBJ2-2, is DGGITQSPKYLFRKEGQNVTLSCEQNLNHDAMYWYRQDPGQGLRLIYYSQIVNDFQKGDIAEGYSVSREKKESFPLTVTSAQKNPTAFYLCASRQVGGSTGELFFGEGSRLTVL.

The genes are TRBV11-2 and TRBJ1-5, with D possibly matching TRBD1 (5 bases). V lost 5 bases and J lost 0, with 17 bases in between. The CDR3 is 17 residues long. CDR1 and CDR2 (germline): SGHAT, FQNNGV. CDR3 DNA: TGTGCCAGCAGCGAATTCTACGACAGTTATAGCAATCAGCCCCAGCATTTT. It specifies CASSEFYDSYSNQPQHF.

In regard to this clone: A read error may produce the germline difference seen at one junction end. Here the CDR3 reads CASSVAGGKSSYNEQFF. The CDR3 nucleotides read TGTGCCAGCAGTGTAGCGGGAGGGAAGAGCTCCTACAATGAGCAGTTCTTC. The V call is TRBV9, the J call TRBJ2-1, with TRBD2 matching 11 bases. The CDR3 spans 17 residues. Germline CDR1 and CDR2: SGDLS and YYNGEE. Complete variable domain (other parts from reference TRBV9 and TRBJ2-1): DSGVTQTPKHLITATGQRVTLRCSPRSGDLSVYWYQQSLDQGLQFLIQYYNGEERAKGNILERFSAQQFPDLHSELNLSSLELGDSALYFCASSVAGGKSSYNEQFFGPGTRLTVL.

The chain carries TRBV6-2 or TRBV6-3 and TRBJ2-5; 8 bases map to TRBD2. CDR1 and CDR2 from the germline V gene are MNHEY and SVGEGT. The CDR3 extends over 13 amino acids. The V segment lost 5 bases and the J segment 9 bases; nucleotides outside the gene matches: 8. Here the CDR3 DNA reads TGTGCCAGCAGTCGGGGGGGATTACCCCCCCAGTACTTC. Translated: CASSRGGLPPQYF.

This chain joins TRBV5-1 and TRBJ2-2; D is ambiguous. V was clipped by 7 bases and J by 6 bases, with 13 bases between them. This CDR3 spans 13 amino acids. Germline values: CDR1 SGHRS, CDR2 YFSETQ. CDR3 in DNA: TGCGCCAGCGGATACGGGTTGGCCGGGGAGCTGTTTTTT. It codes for CASGYGLAGELFF. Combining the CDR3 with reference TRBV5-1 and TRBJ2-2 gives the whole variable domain KAGVTQTPRYLIKTRGQQVTLSCSPISGHRSVSWYQQTPGQGLQFLFEYFSETQRNKGNFPGRFSGRQFSNSRSEMNVSTLELGDSALYLCASGYGLAGELFFGEGSRLTVL.